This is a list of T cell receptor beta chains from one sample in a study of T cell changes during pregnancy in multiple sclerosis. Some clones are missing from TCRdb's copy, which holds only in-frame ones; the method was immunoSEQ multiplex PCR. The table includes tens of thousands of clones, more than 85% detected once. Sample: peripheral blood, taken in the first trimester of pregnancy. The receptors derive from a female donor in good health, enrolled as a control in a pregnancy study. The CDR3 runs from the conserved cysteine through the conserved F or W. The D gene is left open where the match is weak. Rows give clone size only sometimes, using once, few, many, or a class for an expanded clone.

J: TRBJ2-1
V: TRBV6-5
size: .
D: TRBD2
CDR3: CASSRTSGTYNEQFF
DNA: TGTGCCAGCAGTAGGACTAGCGGGACCTACAATGAGCAGTTCTTC

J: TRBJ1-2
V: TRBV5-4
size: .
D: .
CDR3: CASSLAGAAGGYTF
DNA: TGTGCCAGCAGCTTGGCCGGGGCTGCGGGAGGCTACACCTTC

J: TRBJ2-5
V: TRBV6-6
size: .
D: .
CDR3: CASSPLNQGWQTQYF
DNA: TGTGCCAGCAGTCCCTTGAACCAGGGTTGGCAGACCCAGTACTTC

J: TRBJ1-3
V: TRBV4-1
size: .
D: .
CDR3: CASSPRASGNTIYF
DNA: TGCGCCAGCAGCCCCAGGGCCTCTGGAAACACCATATATTTT

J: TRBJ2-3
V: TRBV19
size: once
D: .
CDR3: CASSIGQGKGTDTQYF
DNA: TGTGCCAGTAGTATAGGCCAGGGTAAGGGCACAGATACGCAGTATTTT

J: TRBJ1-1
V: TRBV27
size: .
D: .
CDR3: CASSPGQVNTEAFF
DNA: TGTGCCAGCAGTCCGGGACAAGTGAACACTGAAGCTTTCTTT

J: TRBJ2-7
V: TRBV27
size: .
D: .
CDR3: CASSLVEGPYEQYF
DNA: TGTGCCAGCAGTTTAGTGGAGGGCCCCTACGAGCAGTACTTC

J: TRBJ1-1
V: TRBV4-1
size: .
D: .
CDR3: CASSHQLQGAEAFF
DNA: TGCGCCAGCAGCCACCAGCTCCAGGGTGCTGAAGCTTTCTTT

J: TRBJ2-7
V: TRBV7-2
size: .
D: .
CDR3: CASSQLIDEQYF
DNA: TGTGCCAGCAGCCAGTTAATTGACGAGCAGTACTTC

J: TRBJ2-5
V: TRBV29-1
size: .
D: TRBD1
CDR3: CSVKTGGGGETQYF
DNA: TGCAGCGTCAAGACAGGGGGCGGGGGAGAGACCCAGTACTTC

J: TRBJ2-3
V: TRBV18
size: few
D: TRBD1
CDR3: CASSPGTGPYDITDTQYF
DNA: TGTGCCAGCTCACCAGGGACAGGGCCTTATGATATCACAGATACGCAGTATTTT

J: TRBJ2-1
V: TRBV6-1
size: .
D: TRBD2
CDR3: CASSVRGLANNNEQFF
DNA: TGTGCCAGCAGTGTCCGCGGACTAGCGAACAACAATGAGCAGTTCTTC

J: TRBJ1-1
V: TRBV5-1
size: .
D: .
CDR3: CASSSGTLPNTEAFF
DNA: TGCGCCAGCAGCTCTGGGACTTTACCGAACACTGAAGCTTTCTTT

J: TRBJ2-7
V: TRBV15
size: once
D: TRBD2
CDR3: CATSRTSGMYEQYF
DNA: TGTGCCACCAGCAGGACTAGCGGGATGTACGAGCAGTACTTC

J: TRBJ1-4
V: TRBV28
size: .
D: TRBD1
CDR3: CASNLEQGGPLKLFF
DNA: TGTGCCAGCAACCTCGAGCAAGGGGGCCCCCTGAAACTGTTTTTT

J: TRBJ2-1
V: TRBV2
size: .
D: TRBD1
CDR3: CASSVGQGASNEQFF
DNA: TGTGCCAGCAGTGTTGGGCAGGGGGCTAGCAATGAGCAGTTCTTC

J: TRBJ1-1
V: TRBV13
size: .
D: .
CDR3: CASSSLGRPNTEAFF
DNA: TGTGCCAGCAGCTCACTAGGACGCCCGAACACTGAAGCTTTCTTT

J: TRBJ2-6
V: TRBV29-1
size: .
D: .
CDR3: CSVEPEAGANVLTF
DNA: TGCAGCGTTGAACCCGAGGCTGGGGCCAACGTCCTGACTTTC

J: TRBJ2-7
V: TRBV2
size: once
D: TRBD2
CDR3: CASRASGTSGINEQYF
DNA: TGTGCCAGCAGAGCTAGCGGGACTAGCGGGATTAACGAGCAGTACTTC

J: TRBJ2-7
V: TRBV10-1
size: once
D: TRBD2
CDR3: CASPKLAGVSYEQYF
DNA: TGCGCCAGCCCAAAATTAGCGGGAGTTTCCTACGAGCAGTACTTC

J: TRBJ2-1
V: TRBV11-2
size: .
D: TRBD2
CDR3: CASSFRRAGGAGANEQFF
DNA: TGTGCCAGCAGCTTTAGGCGAGCGGGAGGAGCGGGAGCGAATGAGCAGTTCTTC

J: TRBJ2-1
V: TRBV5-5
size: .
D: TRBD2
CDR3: CASSPSGSPYNEQFF
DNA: TGTGCCAGCAGCCCAAGCGGGAGTCCCTACAATGAGCAGTTCTTC

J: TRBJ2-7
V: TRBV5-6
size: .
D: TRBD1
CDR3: CASSPGADRGRYEQYF
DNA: TGTGCCAGCAGCCCCGGTGCGGACAGGGGGCGGTACGAGCAGTACTTC

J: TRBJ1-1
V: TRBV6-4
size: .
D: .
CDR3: CASSDNGNTEAFF
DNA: TGTGCCAGCAGTGATAACGGGAACACTGAAGCTTTCTTT

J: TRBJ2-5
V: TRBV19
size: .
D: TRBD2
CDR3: CASSGLVGETQYF
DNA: TGTGCCAGTAGCGGACTAGTAGGAGAGACCCAGTACTTC

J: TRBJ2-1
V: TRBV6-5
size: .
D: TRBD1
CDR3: CASSPGTGGNEQFF
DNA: TGTGCCAGCAGCCCCGGGACAGGGGGCAATGAGCAGTTCTTC

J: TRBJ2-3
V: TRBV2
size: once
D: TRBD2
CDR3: CASSETSYTDTQYF
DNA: TGTGCCAGCAGTGAGACTAGCTACACAGATACGCAGTATTTT

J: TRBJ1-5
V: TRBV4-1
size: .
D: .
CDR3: CASSRPGAQPQHF
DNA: TGCGCCAGCAGCCGACCAGGTGCTCAGCCCCAGCATTTT

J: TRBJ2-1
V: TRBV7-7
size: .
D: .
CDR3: CASSPGLDNEQFF
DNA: TGTGCCAGCAGCCCGGGACTGGACAATGAGCAGTTCTTC

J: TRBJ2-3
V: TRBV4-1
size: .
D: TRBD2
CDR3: CASSPLAAPTDTQYF
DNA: TGCGCCAGCAGCCCCCTAGCGGCCCCCACAGATACGCAGTATTTT